The entry that follows covers one TCR beta chain sequence. Its antigen is still unknown. The sample belongs to a study of radiation and T cells in renal cell carcinoma. The study's findings and limits: In blood, top tumor clones expanded by 2 weeks, shrinking by 4. No pretreatment tumor biopsies were available for baseline clonotypes.

The sample's time point: blood 4 weeks post-SBRT, at nephrectomy. The treatment was: 15 Gy SBRT to primary tumor, nephrectomy 4 weeks later. V was cut by 5 bases and J by 14 bases, with 18 bases left in between. CDR1 SEHNR and CDR2 FQNEAQ come from the germline V gene (reference sequence). The length of the CDR3 is 13 residues. Data came from immunoSEQ multiplex PCR; TCRdb stores just in-frame clones and leaves some out. The profile shows around 77,000 clones, over 80% of them singletons. The rearrangement links TRBV7-9 to TRBJ1-4; D is unresolved. The sequence derives from a woman aged 60 to 75 with renal cell carcinoma. This material consisted of blood, taken from a patient whose treatment included radiotherapy and nephrectomy. The CDR3 DNA reads as TGTGCCAGCAGCCCACCCGGAAGAGCAAGGCTGTTTTTT. Its translation is CASSPPGRARLFF.